The next 10 T cell receptor beta chains were all read from a single sample in a study of cytomegalovirus exposure and HLA in healthy donors. The PCR employed 60 Vbeta primers together with 13 Jbeta primers. Some clones are missing from TCRdb's copy, which holds only in-frame ones; the method was immunoSEQ multiplex PCR. The sample shows around 130,000 clones, 60% to 80% of them seen only once. Specimen: PBMCs. These receptors originate from a woman aged 60-70 years in good health and CMV-seronegative.

The chain has TRBV6-1 and TRBJ2-7; 8 bases match TRBD2. This CDR3 has 14 amino acids. V shed 6 bases, J shed 6 bases, and the junction held 10 bases outside the gene matches. Germline V gene data show CDR1 as MNHNS and CDR2 as SASEGT. DNA of the CDR3: TGTGCCAGCAGGTACCGGGAGGGTACGGGCGAGCAGTACTTC. It is translated as CASRYREGTGEQYF.

The V gene is TRBV28, the J gene TRBJ2-3; the D is unclear. Germline assignment: CDR1 MDHEN and CDR2 SYDVKM. This CDR3 has 13 amino acids. V was cut by 6 bases and J by 2 bases, with 9 bases left in between. The CDR3 reads CASRVRATDTQYF. The CDR3 coding sequence is TGTGCCAGCAGGGTCCGAGCCACAGATACGCAGTATTTT.

The chain has TRBV5-6 and TRBJ2-4; 7 bases fit TRBD1. Germline V CDR1 and CDR2: SGHDT, YYEEEE. This CDR3 comprises 14 residues. The V gene end was trimmed by 5 bases and the J gene end by 2 bases; junction bases not matched to a gene: 4. The CDR3 protein is CASSRQGTKNIQYF. As DNA, the CDR3 is TGTGCCAGCAGTCGACAGGGTACCAAAAACATTCAGTACTTC.

The chain uses TRBV6-6 and TRBJ2-7, with 10 bases that match TRBD2. V dropped 3 bases and J dropped 0; count of bases not matched to a gene: 2. The CDR3 sequence is 15 residues long. Germline assignment: CDR1 MNHNY and CDR2 SVGAGI (reference sequence). The CDR3 DNA sequence: TGTGCCAGCAGTTATCCTAGCGGGAGCTCCTACGAGCAGTACTTC. Protein product: CASSYPSGSSYEQYF.

V gene TRBV5-1 combines with J gene TRBJ2-7; 7 bases map to TRBD2. The length of the CDR3 is 15 residues. Losses at the gene ends were 3 bases for V and 4 bases for J; bases not matched to a gene: 10. From germline, CDR1 is SGHRS and CDR2 YFSETQ. The CDR3: CASSWEGRREYEQYF. The CDR3 DNA sequence: TGCGCCAGCAGCTGGGAGGGTAGAAGGGAGTACGAGCAGTACTTC.

This rearrangement joins TRBV9 to TRBJ2-2, with D unclear. This CDR3 region has 16 residues. Trimming removed 2 bases at V and 0 bases at J, with 11 bases between. Per germline, CDR1 SGDLS and CDR2 YYNGEE. The CDR3 here is CASSVLQAPNTGELFF. CDR3 DNA: TGTGCCAGCAGCGTGCTTCAGGCCCCGAACACCGGGGAGCTGTTTTTT.

This clone was counted between two and nine times. V gene TRBV7-3 combines with J gene TRBJ1-2; 8 nucleotides match TRBD1. CDR3 length: 13 residues. V trimming: 3 bases; J trimming: 3 bases; junction bases outside the gene matches: 0. Germline-derived CDR1 and CDR2 are SGHTA and FQGTGA. DNA of the CDR3: TGTGCCAGCAGCTTGGACAGGGACTATGGCTACACCTTC. Protein product: CASSLDRDYGYTF.

CDR3 loop: CASSQDQGIRSEEQFF. CDR3 nucleotide sequence: TGCGCCAGCAGCCAAGATCAGGGGATCCGATCTGAAGAGCAGTTCTTC. The chain uses TRBV4-1 and TRBJ2-1, with D possibly TRBD1 on 6 matching bases. V lost 0 bases, J lost 10 bases, and 19 bases lay in between. The CDR3 totals 16 residues. Germline CDR1 MGHRA, CDR2 YSYEKL.

This chain uses TRBV18 with TRBJ2-1; a possible D gene is TRBD2 (5 bases). Trimming stripped 4 bases from V and 5 bases from J, with 12 bases between. This CDR3 region has 14 residues. CDR1 is KGHSH and CDR2 is LQKENI in the germline V gene. The CDR3 region has the DNA TGTGCCAGCTCACTCGGATCGGGGAACAATGAGCAGTTCTTC. Amino acid sequence: CASSLGSGNNEQFF.

The chain has TRBV14 and TRBJ2-1; 9 positions match TRBD2. V trimming: 1 base; J trimming: 4 bases; junction bases outside the gene matches: 5. CDR1 and CDR2 from the germline V gene are SGHDN and FVKESK. The CDR3 consists of 16 residues. The CDR3 reads CASSQVRTSEYNEQFF. The DNA of the CDR3 is TGTGCCAGCAGCCAAGTCCGGACTAGCGAATACAATGAGCAGTTCTTC.